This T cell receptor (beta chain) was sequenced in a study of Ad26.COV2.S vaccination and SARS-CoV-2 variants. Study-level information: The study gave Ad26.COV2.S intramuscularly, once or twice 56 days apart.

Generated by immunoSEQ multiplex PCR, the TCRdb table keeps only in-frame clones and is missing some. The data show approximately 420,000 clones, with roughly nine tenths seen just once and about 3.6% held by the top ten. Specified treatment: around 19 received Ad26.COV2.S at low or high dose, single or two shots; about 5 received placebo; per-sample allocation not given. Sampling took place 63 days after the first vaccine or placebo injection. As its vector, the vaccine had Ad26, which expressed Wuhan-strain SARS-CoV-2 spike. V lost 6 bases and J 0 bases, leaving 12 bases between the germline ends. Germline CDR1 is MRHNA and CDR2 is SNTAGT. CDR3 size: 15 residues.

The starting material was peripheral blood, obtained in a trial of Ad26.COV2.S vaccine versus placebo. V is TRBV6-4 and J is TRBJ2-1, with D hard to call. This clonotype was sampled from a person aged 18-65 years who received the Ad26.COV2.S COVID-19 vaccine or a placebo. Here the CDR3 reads CASRAQSSSYNEQFF. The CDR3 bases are TGTGCCAGCAGGGCACAAAGTAGCTCCTACAATGAGCAGTTCTTC.